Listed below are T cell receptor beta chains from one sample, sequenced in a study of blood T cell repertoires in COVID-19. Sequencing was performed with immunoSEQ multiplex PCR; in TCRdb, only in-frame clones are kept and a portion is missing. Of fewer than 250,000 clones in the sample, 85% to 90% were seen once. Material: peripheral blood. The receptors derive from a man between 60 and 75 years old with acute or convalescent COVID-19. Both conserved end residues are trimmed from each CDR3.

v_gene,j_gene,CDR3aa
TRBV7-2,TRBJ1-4,ASTFGQTGNEKLF
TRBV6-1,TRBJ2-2,ASSDGQGGNTGELF
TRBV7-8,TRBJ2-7,ASSFSGGFYEQY
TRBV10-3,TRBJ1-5,AIGPGSNQPQH
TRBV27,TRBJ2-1,ASTPTDLLGRTYNEQF
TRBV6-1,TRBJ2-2,ASSEGYPRRTGELF
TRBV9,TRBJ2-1,ASSVEIVVGAWGNEQF
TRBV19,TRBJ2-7,ASRPSVGGSYEQY
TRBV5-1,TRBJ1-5,ASSFSFNQPQH
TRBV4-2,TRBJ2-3,ASSPHGQGATDTQY
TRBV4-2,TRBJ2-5,ASSQGIAGGYQETQY
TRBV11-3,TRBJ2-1,ASSSHPGLAWNEQF
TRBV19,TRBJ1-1,ASSIANRVTEAF
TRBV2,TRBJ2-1,ASSTSRDYQYNEQF
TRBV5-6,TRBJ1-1,ASNPGRGTEAF
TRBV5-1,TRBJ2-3,ASSTLAAADTQY
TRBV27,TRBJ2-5,ASSEFTSGGETQY
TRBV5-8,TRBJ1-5,ASSLRETQPQH
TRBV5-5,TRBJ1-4,ASSPTGGRGEKLF
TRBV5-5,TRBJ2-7,ASSRMTGPYEQY
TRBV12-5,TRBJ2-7,ASGPRGAGYEQY
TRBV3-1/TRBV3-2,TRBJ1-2,ASSQVGRVGNYGYT
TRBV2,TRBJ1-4,ASSEVRGGNEKLF
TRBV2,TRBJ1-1,ASSNRGNRAF
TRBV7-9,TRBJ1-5,ASSLADRTGGVNQPQH
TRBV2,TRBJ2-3,ASIPAGGSTDTQY
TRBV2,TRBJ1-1,ASSSLGVNTEAF
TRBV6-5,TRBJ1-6,ASGLRTGPDSPLH
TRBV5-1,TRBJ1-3,ASSRKTGFWGNTIY
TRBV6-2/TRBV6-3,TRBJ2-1,ASSYPLKRTYNEQF
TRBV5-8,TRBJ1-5,ASSRTRGSNQPQH
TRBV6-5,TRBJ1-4,ASRLGQEKLF
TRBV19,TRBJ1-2,ASSISGQGVSSYGYT
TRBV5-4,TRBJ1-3,ASSLDREGNTIY
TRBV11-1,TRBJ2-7,ASSSPPGLGQY
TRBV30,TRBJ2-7,AAQIAYEQY
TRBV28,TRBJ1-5,ASTLAGRQPQH
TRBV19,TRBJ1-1,ASSMAGPFMNTEAF
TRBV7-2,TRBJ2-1,ASSPRGTSYNEQF
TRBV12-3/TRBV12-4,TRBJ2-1,ASGTGGREQF
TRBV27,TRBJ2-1,ASTSFMGTGGREQF
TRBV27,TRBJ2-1,ASSLGGVLGNEQF
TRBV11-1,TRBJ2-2,ASRPQGSRTGELF
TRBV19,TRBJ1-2,ASYRENYGYT
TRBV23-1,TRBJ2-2,ASSQYLRRQDTGELF
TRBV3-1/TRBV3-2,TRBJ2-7,ASSQDSGLGGLYYEQY
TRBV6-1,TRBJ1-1,ASSGLPGQGMNTEAF
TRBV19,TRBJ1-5,ASRAGDYSNQPQH
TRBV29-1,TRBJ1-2,SVGADRGRGYT
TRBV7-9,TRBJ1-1,ASSLETRGDTEAF
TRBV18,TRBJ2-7,ASSPLSGQGAVYEQY
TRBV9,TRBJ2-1,ASSHPPDRVYNEQF
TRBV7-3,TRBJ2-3,ASSPVFSGGPLSTDTQY
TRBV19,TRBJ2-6,ASRAQAGANVLT
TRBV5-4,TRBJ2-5,ASSFGRGQETQY
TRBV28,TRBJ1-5,ASSTQTGTQGNQPQH
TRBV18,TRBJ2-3,ASSPPSLAAGTDTQY
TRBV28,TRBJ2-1,ASSFRTGSTDEQF
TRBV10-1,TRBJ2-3,ASSELQDTDTQY